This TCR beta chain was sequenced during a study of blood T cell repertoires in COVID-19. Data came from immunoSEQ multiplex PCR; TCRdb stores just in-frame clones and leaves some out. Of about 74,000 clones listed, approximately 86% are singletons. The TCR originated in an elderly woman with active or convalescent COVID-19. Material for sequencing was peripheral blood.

This chain's CDR3 is CATSDLGGNQPQHF. In DNA, the CDR3 is TGTGCCACCAGTGATTTAGGAGGGAATCAGCCCCAGCATTTT. The chain links TRBV24-1 to TRBJ1-5, with D unresolved. The length of the CDR3 is 14 residues. Between the trimmed V and J ends, which lost 1 base and 4 bases, there was a span of 7 bases. Germline assignment: CDR1 KGHDR and CDR2 SFDVKD.